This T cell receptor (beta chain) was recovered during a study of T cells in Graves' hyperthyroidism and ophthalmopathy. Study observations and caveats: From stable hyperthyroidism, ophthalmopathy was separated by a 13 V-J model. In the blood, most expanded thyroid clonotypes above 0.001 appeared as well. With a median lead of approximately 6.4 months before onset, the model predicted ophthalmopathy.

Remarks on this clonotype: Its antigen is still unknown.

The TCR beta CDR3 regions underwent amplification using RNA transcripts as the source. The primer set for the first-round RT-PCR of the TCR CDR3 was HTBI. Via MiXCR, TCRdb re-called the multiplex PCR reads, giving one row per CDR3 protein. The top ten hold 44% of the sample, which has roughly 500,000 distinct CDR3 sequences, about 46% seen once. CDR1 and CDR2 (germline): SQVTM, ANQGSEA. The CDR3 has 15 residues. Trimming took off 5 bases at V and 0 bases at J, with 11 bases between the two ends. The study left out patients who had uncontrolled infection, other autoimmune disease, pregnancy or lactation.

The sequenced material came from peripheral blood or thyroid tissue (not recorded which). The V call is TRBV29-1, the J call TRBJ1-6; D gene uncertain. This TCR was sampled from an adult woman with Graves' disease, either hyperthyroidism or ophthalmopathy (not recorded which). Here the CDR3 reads CSVIQIGSYNSPLHF. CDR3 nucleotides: TGCAGCGTTATCCAAATCGGCTCCTATAATTCACCCCTCCACTTT.